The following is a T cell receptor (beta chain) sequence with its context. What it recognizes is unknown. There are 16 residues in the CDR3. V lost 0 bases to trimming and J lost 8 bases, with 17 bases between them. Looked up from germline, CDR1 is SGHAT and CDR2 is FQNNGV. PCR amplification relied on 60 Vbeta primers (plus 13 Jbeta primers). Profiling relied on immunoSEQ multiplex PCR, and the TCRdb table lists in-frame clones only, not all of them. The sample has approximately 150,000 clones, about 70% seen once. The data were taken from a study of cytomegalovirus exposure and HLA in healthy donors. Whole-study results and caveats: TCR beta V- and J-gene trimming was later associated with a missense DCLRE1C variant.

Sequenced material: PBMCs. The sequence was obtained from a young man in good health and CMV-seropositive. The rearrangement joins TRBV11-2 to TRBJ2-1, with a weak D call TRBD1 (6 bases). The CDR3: CASSLEGAVGSDEQFF. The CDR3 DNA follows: TGTGCCAGCAGCTTAGAGGGGGCGGTGGGTTCGGATGAGCAGTTCTTC. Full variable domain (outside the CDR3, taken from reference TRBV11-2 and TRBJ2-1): EAGVAQSPRYKIIEKRQSVAFWCNPISGHATLYWYQQILGQGPKLLIQFQNNGVVDDSQLPKDRFSAERLKGVDSTLKIQPAKLEDSAVYLCASSLEGAVGSDEQFFGPGTRLTVL.